The clone carrying this T cell receptor (beta chain) was recorded a few times. The antigen remains undetermined. The CDR3 runs to 13 residues. Germline lookup yields CDR1 SQVTM and CDR2 ANQGSEA. The V gene lost 4 bases and the J gene lost 8 bases, with 17 bases spanning the gap. The data were taken from a study of CD8 T cells in ankylosing spondylitis. General study findings and limits: For ankylosing spondylitis blood, a TCR beta motif of under 10 highly homologous variants appeared characteristic. Relatively rare in peripheral blood, disease-linked clones were also CD8+. Matched ankylosing spondylitis synovial fluid reportedly showed significant enrichment of disease-linked clones. Prior literature has documented some motif variants in synovial fluid and blood from reactive arthritis.

As the method for making TCR beta libraries, quantitative 5'-RACE with molecular barcodes was used. MiXCR, run by TCRdb on the 5' RACE reads, gives a single entry per CDR3 protein. The repertoire holds over 600,000 distinct CDR3 sequences, 19% seen once, with approximately 18% in the top ten. What was sequenced was blood, either unsorted or a sorted T cell fraction (not recorded which). The TCR originated in a male donor with ankylosing spondylitis. V gene TRBV29-1 combines with J gene TRBJ1-1; weak D call: TRBD1 (5 bases). The CDR3 reads CSVVLRGEGEAFF. The CDR3 DNA reads TGCAGCGTTGTGCTGAGGGGAGAGGGGGAAGCTTTCTTT. The complete variable domain, with remaining parts taken from reference TRBV29-1 and TRBJ1-1, reads SAVISQKPSRDICQRGTSLTIQCQVDSQVTMMFWYRQQPGQSLTLIATANQGSEATYESGFVIDKFPISRPNLTFSTLTVSNMSPEDSSIYLCSVVLRGEGEAFFGQGTRLTVV.